This is a list of T cell receptor beta chains from one sample in a study of blood T cell repertoires in COVID-19. Profiling relied on immunoSEQ multiplex PCR, and the TCRdb table lists in-frame clones only, not all of them. The table records roughly 100,000 clones, more than 75% of them present only once. Sample: peripheral blood. Every receptor here comes from a man between 45 and 60 years old with active or convalescent COVID-19. Each CDR3 is given with its conserved first and last residue. Each record gives: D gene, V gene, clone size, J gene, CDR3 protein, CDR3 DNA. D genes are given only for firm matches. Clone size appears in some rows only: once, few, many, or a class for an expanded clone.

D: TRBD2
V: TRBV4-1
size: -
J: TRBJ2-2
CDR3: CASSPPGGMNTGELFF
DNA: TGCGCCAGCAGCCCCCCCGGGGGGATGAACACCGGGGAGCTGTTTTTT

D: TRBD1
V: TRBV18
size: -
J: TRBJ1-6
CDR3: CASSPATGANSPLHF
DNA: TGTGCCAGCTCACCTGCGACAGGGGCTAATTCACCCCTCCACTTT

D: -
V: TRBV7-2
size: few
J: TRBJ2-7
CDR3: CASSSFISDEQYF
DNA: TGTGCCAGCAGCTCCTTTATTTCGGACGAGCAGTACTTC

D: -
V: TRBV21-1
size: -
J: TRBJ1-5
CDR3: CASSKSRYRNINQPQHF
DNA: TGTGCCAGCAGCAAGTCTCGGTATAGAAATATCAATCAGCCCCAGCATTTT

D: TRBD1
V: TRBV5-1
size: -
J: TRBJ1-2
CDR3: CASSSRTGETNYGYTF
DNA: TGCGCCAGCAGCTCCCGAACAGGGGAGACTAACTATGGCTACACCTTC

D: -
V: TRBV6-4
size: -
J: TRBJ1-5
CDR3: CASRFPGTSPNQPQHF
DNA: TGTGCCAGCAGATTCCCCGGGACTTCCCCCAATCAGCCCCAGCATTTT

D: -
V: TRBV19
size: -
J: TRBJ1-5
CDR3: CASSSQGGQPQHF
DNA: TGTGCCAGTAGTAGCCAGGGAGGGCAGCCCCAGCATTTT

D: -
V: TRBV28
size: -
J: TRBJ1-4
CDR3: CASSPSGYTNEKLFF
DNA: TGTGCCAGCAGTCCCAGCGGGTACACTAATGAAAAACTGTTTTTT

D: TRBD1
V: TRBV5-1
size: -
J: TRBJ2-1
CDR3: CASSLGGTGYNEQFF
DNA: TGCGCCAGCAGCTTGGGTGGGACAGGGTACAATGAGCAGTTCTTC

D: -
V: TRBV19
size: -
J: TRBJ2-6
CDR3: CASSILSSGANVLTF
DNA: TGTGCCAGTAGTATTCTAAGCTCTGGGGCCAACGTCCTGACTTTC

D: -
V: TRBV5-8
size: -
J: TRBJ1-5
CDR3: CASSLRTGSWQPQHF
DNA: TGTGCCAGCAGCTTGAGAACAGGGTCATGGCAGCCCCAGCATTTT

D: -
V: TRBV6-5
size: -
J: TRBJ1-6
CDR3: CASSYRDAGSPLHF
DNA: TGTGCCAGCAGTTACCGGGATGCTGGTTCACCCCTCCACTTT

D: -
V: TRBV28
size: once
J: TRBJ1-1
CDR3: CASSLSATEAFF
DNA: TGTGCCAGCAGTTTATCCGCGACTGAAGCTTTCTTT

D: TRBD1
V: TRBV2
size: -
J: TRBJ1-3
CDR3: CASRVQGVNGNTIYF
DNA: TGTGCCAGCAGAGTACAGGGGGTGAACGGAAACACCATATATTTT

D: -
V: TRBV27
size: -
J: TRBJ1-2
CDR3: CASSLSGIQGGYTF
DNA: TGTGCCAGCAGTTTATCAGGGATACAGGGCGGCTACACCTTC

D: TRBD1
V: TRBV5-1
size: -
J: TRBJ2-2
CDR3: CASSLDLTGTGELFF
DNA: TGCGCCAGCAGCTTGGACCTGACAGGGACCGGGGAGCTGTTTTTT

D: TRBD1
V: TRBV7-2
size: -
J: TRBJ2-5
CDR3: CASSFQGEETQYF
DNA: TGTGCCAGCAGCTTCCAGGGGGAAGAGACCCAGTACTTC

D: -
V: TRBV13
size: once
J: TRBJ1-1
CDR3: CASSGSRGQDTEAFF
DNA: TGTGCCAGCAGCGGTAGTAGAGGGCAAGATACTGAAGCTTTCTTT

D: TRBD1
V: TRBV7-9
size: -
J: TRBJ2-5
CDR3: CASSPIGQGMETQYF
DNA: TGTGCCAGCAGCCCTATAGGACAGGGGATGGAGACCCAGTACTTC

D: TRBD1
V: TRBV7-2
size: -
J: TRBJ2-1
CDR3: CASSSGTGRYNEQFF
DNA: TGTGCCAGCAGCTCCGGGACAGGGAGGTACAATGAGCAGTTCTTC

D: TRBD1
V: TRBV4-1
size: few
J: TRBJ1-1
CDR3: CASSPGQYQAMNTEAFF
DNA: TGCGCCAGCAGCCCGGGACAGTATCAAGCCATGAACACTGAAGCTTTCTTT

D: -
V: TRBV28
size: -
J: TRBJ1-5
CDR3: CATEGVVPTQHF
DNA: TGTGCCACAGAGGGGGTTGTGCCGACCCAGCATTTT

D: TRBD2
V: TRBV7-6
size: -
J: TRBJ2-1
CDR3: CASSLVVAGNGGEQFF
DNA: TGTGCCAGCAGCTTAGTGGTAGCGGGGAACGGTGGTGAGCAGTTCTTC

D: -
V: TRBV6-5
size: -
J: TRBJ1-1
CDR3: CASRVTTDSSEAFF
DNA: TGTGCCAGCAGGGTTACCACGGACTCATCTGAAGCTTTCTTT

D: -
V: TRBV11-2
size: -
J: TRBJ1-4
CDR3: CASSSRGIANEKLFF
DNA: TGTGCCAGCAGTTCTAGGGGGATAGCTAATGAAAAACTGTTTTTT

D: TRBD2
V: TRBV28
size: -
J: TRBJ2-1
CDR3: CASILAGGDNEQFF
DNA: TGTGCCAGTATACTAGCGGGGGGCGACAATGAGCAGTTCTTC

D: -
V: TRBV27
size: -
J: TRBJ1-1
CDR3: CASSSFRNTEAFF
DNA: TGTGCCAGCAGCTCCTTTCGGAACACTGAAGCTTTCTTT

D: TRBD1
V: TRBV28
size: -
J: TRBJ2-4
CDR3: CASEGAGAKNIQYF
DNA: TGTGCCAGCGAGGGGGCTGGGGCCAAAAACATTCAGTACTTC

D: -
V: TRBV5-5
size: -
J: TRBJ2-5
CDR3: CASTLSLTSPQETQYF
DNA: TGTGCCAGCACCCTATCCCTGACTAGTCCGCAAGAGACCCAGTACTTC

D: -
V: TRBV3-1/TRBV3-2
size: -
J: TRBJ1-5
CDR3: CASSQGEQPQHF
DNA: TGTGCCAGCAGCCAGGGCGAGCAGCCCCAGCATTTT

D: TRBD2
V: TRBV29-1
size: -
J: TRBJ2-2
CDR3: CSVGLAGGSGTGELFF
DNA: TGCAGCGTGGGACTAGCGGGAGGTTCTGGGACCGGGGAGCTGTTTTTT

D: TRBD1
V: TRBV28
size: -
J: TRBJ1-1
CDR3: CASSKPGQGTEAFF
DNA: TGTGCCAGCAGTAAACCGGGACAGGGGACTGAAGCTTTCTTT

D: -
V: TRBV18
size: -
J: TRBJ1-4
CDR3: CASSKGGESEKLFF
DNA: TGTGCCAGCTCAAAAGGGGGGGAGAGCGAAAAACTGTTTTTT

D: TRBD2
V: TRBV18
size: few
J: TRBJ2-3
CDR3: CASSLSGGSSTDTQYF
DNA: TGTGCCAGCTCCCTCTCGGGGGGATCTAGCACAGATACGCAGTATTTT

D: TRBD2
V: TRBV3-1/TRBV3-2
size: -
J: TRBJ2-3
CDR3: CASSQGGGSTDTQYF
DNA: TGTGCCAGCAGCCAAGGCGGGGGTAGCACAGATACGCAGTATTTT

D: -
V: TRBV7-9
size: once
J: TRBJ2-3
CDR3: CASSFLVGGATDTQYF
DNA: TGTGCCAGCAGCTTTCTCGTGGGTGGGGCGACAGATACGCAGTATTTT

D: -
V: TRBV11-2
size: -
J: TRBJ2-3
CDR3: CASIGPLFGATDTQYF
DNA: TGTGCCAGCATCGGCCCCTTATTCGGAGCTACGGATACGCAGTATTTT

D: -
V: TRBV14
size: -
J: TRBJ2-5
CDR3: CASSTNQYF
DNA: TGTGCCAGCAGCACTAACCAGTACTTC

D: -
V: TRBV24-1
size: once
J: TRBJ2-2
CDR3: CATSAVQGFKGELFF
DNA: TGTGCCACCAGTGCGGTTCAGGGGTTTAAAGGGGAGCTGTTTTTT

D: -
V: TRBV10-2
size: once
J: TRBJ1-6
CDR3: CASSEQGSYNSPLHF
DNA: TGCGCCAGCAGTGAGCAGGGCTCCTATAATTCACCCCTCCACTTT

D: -
V: TRBV24-1
size: -
J: TRBJ1-6
CDR3: CATSDFDVRQDNSPLHF
DNA: TGTGCCACCAGTGATTTTGACGTGAGACAGGATAATTCACCCCTCCACTTT

D: -
V: TRBV6-5
size: -
J: TRBJ1-2
CDR3: CASRRAGDYGYTF
DNA: TGTGCCAGCAGAAGGGCAGGGGACTATGGCTACACCTTC

D: TRBD1
V: TRBV18
size: -
J: TRBJ2-1
CDR3: CASKAGTGLHNEQFF
DNA: TGTGCCAGCAAGGCCGGGACAGGGCTCCACAATGAGCAGTTCTTC

D: -
V: TRBV19
size: -
J: TRBJ1-1
CDR3: CASSIGAASTEAFF
DNA: TGTGCCAGTAGTATAGGGGCAGCAAGCACTGAAGCTTTCTTT

D: -
V: TRBV5-1
size: once
J: TRBJ1-2
CDR3: CASSLMGAHGYTF
DNA: TGCGCCAGCAGCTTGATGGGGGCCCATGGCTACACCTTC

D: TRBD2
V: TRBV7-9
size: -
J: TRBJ2-5
CDR3: CASSQGGLAGETQYF
DNA: TGTGCCAGCAGCCAAGGGGGACTAGCGGGGGAGACCCAGTACTTC

D: -
V: TRBV24-1
size: -
J: TRBJ1-4
CDR3: CATSDGYNEKLFF
DNA: TGTGCCACCAGTGACGGGTATAATGAAAAACTGTTTTTT

D: -
V: TRBV30
size: -
J: TRBJ1-1
CDR3: CAWSGVVATEAFF
DNA: TGTGCCTGGAGCGGGGTGGTAGCCACTGAAGCTTTCTTT

D: TRBD1
V: TRBV24-1
size: once
J: TRBJ2-2
CDR3: CATSDTSPTGGDTGELFF
DNA: TGTGCCACCAGTGACACCTCCCCGACAGGGGGGGACACCGGGGAGCTGTTTTTT

D: TRBD2
V: TRBV18
size: -
J: TRBJ2-1
CDR3: CASSPLGLAGGPNEQFF
DNA: TGTGCCAGCTCACCCCTAGGACTAGCGGGGGGGCCCAATGAGCAGTTCTTC

D: -
V: TRBV19
size: -
J: TRBJ1-2
CDR3: CASSPGTHRDYGYTF
DNA: TGTGCCAGTAGTCCCGGGACACATAGGGACTATGGCTACACCTTC

D: TRBD1
V: TRBV5-4
size: -
J: TRBJ1-5
CDR3: CASSPLRDRVYNQPQHF
DNA: TGTGCCAGCAGCCCCCTTCGGGACAGGGTATACAATCAGCCCCAGCATTTT

D: TRBD2
V: TRBV15
size: -
J: TRBJ2-7
CDR3: CATSSSGYEQYF
DNA: TGTGCCACCAGCAGTAGCGGGTACGAGCAGTACTTC

D: TRBD2
V: TRBV7-9
size: -
J: TRBJ2-5
CDR3: CASSFSGGSQETQYF
DNA: TGTGCCAGCAGCTTTAGCGGGGGGTCCCAAGAGACCCAGTACTTC

D: -
V: TRBV2
size: once
J: TRBJ1-5
CDR3: CASSESGGAAQPQHF
DNA: TGTGCCAGCAGTGAATCGGGGGGCGCGGCACAGCCCCAGCATTTT